Below are 21 T cell receptor beta chains sequenced from a single sample in a study of T cells expressing NK-cell markers (TCRdb year 2020). The library was produced with 5' RACE. These reads were obtained on an Illumina HiSeq 2000. TCRdb reprocessed the reads and provides one entry for every CDR3 protein sequence; no DNA is given. Per the sample table, the count is fewer than 550,000 distinct CDR3 sequences. The ten largest account for more than 1.4% of the sample. Input material: blood T cells: a sorted CD56 or NKG2C T cell subset, CD4+ or CD8+ T cells, or bulk PBMC T cells (not recorded which). The receptors stem from a woman between 50 and 59 years old in good health. Donor details come from another sample of the same person, matched by shared clones.

The chain is built from TRBV12-3 or TRBV12-4 and TRBJ1-5. This CDR3 is 12 amino acids long. The CDR3: CASSFVREPQHF.

The chain couples TRBV4-1 to TRBJ2-1; the D call from TCRdb, TRBD2, cannot be confirmed without DNA. This CDR3 has 14 amino acids. Germline-derived CDR1 and CDR2 are MGHRA and YSYEKL. CDR3 region: CASSQPFRGNEQFF.

This chain connects TRBV11-3 to TRBJ1-6. From germline, CDR1 is SGHNT and CDR2 YENEEA. The CDR3 consists of 14 residues. This CDR3 reads CASSFDSYGAPLHF.

The chain uses TRBV30 and TRBJ2-7; TCRdb selects TRBD2, and the lack of DNA leaves this call unchecked. The CDR3 runs to 14 residues. Germline V gene data show CDR1 as GTSNPN and CDR2 as SVGIG (reference sequence). The CDR3 protein is CAWSTSGRRHEQYF.

The chain uses TRBV3-1 and TRBJ2-1; as DNA is missing, the TRBD2 call by TCRdb cannot be tested. CDR1 and CDR2 from the germline V gene are LGHDT and YNNKEL (reference sequence). This CDR3 comprises 14 residues. The CDR3 loop reads CASSQLEGGGSVFF.

The chain is built from TRBV29-1 and TRBJ2-3; TCRdb reports TRBD1, a call that lacks DNA to check it against. CDR1 and CDR2 from the germline V gene are SQVTM and ANQGSEA. The CDR3 is 13 amino acids. The CDR3 here is CSTPTGSTDTQYF.

This chain joins TRBV6-1 and TRBJ1-3; TCRdb's D gene call, TRBD1, goes unchecked for lack of DNA. In germline, CDR1 is MNHNS, CDR2 SASEGT. The CDR3 length is 14 residues. The CDR3 region is CASKYKGQGHTIYF.

The CDR3 sequence is CSVSAGQSSGYTF. This chain links TRBV29-1 with TRBJ1-2; without DNA, the TCRdb call of TRBD1 cannot be checked. This CDR3 has 13 residues. The germline V gene has CDR1 SQVTM and CDR2 ANQGSEA.

The genes are TRBV2 and TRBJ2-3; the D call of TRBD2 rests on TCRdb alone, since no DNA is present to check it. The CDR3 has 15 residues. Looked up from germline, CDR1 is SNHLY and CDR2 is FYNNEI. CDR3 in amino acids: CASSWTSSVADTQYF.

CDR3: CASKKPGNNEQFF. The chain carries TRBV19 and TRBJ2-1; the TCRdb call, TRBD1, lacks DNA for checking. CDR3 size: 13 residues. Germline V gene sequence: CDR1 LNHDA, CDR2 SQIVND (reference sequence).

J is TRBJ2-1 and V is TRBV24-1; TCRdb outputs TRBD1, but without DNA this stays unchecked. Germline CDR1 KGHDR, CDR2 SFDVKD. The CDR3 is 17 amino acids. CDR3 region: CATSDWGPQLATNEQFF.

This chain joins TRBV10-3 and TRBJ2-3; the D call from TCRdb, TRBD2, cannot be confirmed without DNA. CDR1 ENHRY and CDR2 SYGVKD come from the germline V gene. The CDR3 loop spans 16 amino acids. The CDR3 protein is CAISETPSGRADTQYF.

The chain employs TRBV4-1 and TRBJ2-4; the TCRdb call, TRBD1, lacks DNA for checking. CDR1 MGHRA and CDR2 YSYEKL come from the germline V gene. CDR3 size: 17 residues. CDR3 region: CASSLSGTGGGVGIQYF.

This chain joins TRBV11-3 and TRBJ2-1; as DNA is missing, the TRBD1 call by TCRdb cannot be tested. This CDR3 is built from 15 residues. Germline lookup yields CDR1 SGHNT and CDR2 YENEEA. The CDR3 spells CASSETVGQVNEQFF.

The V gene is TRBV20-1, the J gene TRBJ1-6. CDR1 and CDR2 from the germline V gene are DFQATT and SNEGSKA (reference sequence). The length of the CDR3 is 14 residues. CDR3 region: CSARVDRYNSPLHF.

V gene TRBV5-1 combines with J gene TRBJ2-1; TCRdb selects TRBD2, and the lack of DNA leaves this call unchecked. This CDR3 comprises 16 residues. CDR1 SGHRS and CDR2 YFSETQ come from the germline V gene. CDR3 sequence: CASSLVIGSGSHEQFF.

The genes are TRBV12-3 or TRBV12-4 and TRBJ1-2. This CDR3 contains 14 residues. This CDR3 is CASSLGPKGGTYTF.

The V and J genes are TRBV29-1 and TRBJ2-7; the D call from TCRdb, TRBD1, cannot be confirmed without DNA. The germline CDR1 and CDR2 sequences are SQVTM and ANQGSEA. This CDR3 spans 14 amino acids. Here the CDR3 reads CSVAPGILNYEQYF.

The gene calls are TRBV9 and TRBJ1-5. The CDR3 totals 13 residues. CDR1 and CDR2 from the germline V gene are SGDLS and YYNGEE. Here the CDR3 reads CASSVDDVQPQHF.

This rearrangement joins TRBV7-9 to TRBJ2-6; absent DNA, TCRdb's TRBD2 call cannot be checked. The CDR3 has 17 residues. Germline assignment: CDR1 SEHNR and CDR2 FQNEAQ (reference sequence). This CDR3 is CASRPEGTNSGANVLTF.

The chain combines TRBV30 with TRBJ1-1. Per germline, CDR1 GTSNPN and CDR2 SVGIG (reference sequence). This CDR3 is 14 amino acids long. The CDR3 sequence: CAWSAALMNTEAFF.